This T cell receptor (beta chain) emerged from a study of regulatory T cells in long-lasting Graves disease. The CDR3 loop spans 17 amino acids. J was trimmed by 0 bases and V by 4 bases; bases with no gene match: 7. CDR1 and CDR2 (germline): DFQATT, SNEGSKA (reference sequence). With iRepertoire HTBI primers and Arm-PCR of CDR3 regions, TCR beta libraries were built. TCRdb processed the multiplex PCR reads anew with MiXCR; each CDR3 protein has one entry. This sample has 300,000 to 400,000 distinct CDR3 sequences; over 15% occur once, and the top ten carry about 36%. Notes on the study in general: Persistent Graves' disease cases displayed lower TCR diversity than newly diagnosed ones. Accuracy might have suffered from few samples.

This clonotype was observed many times. Its cognate antigen is unknown. Indicated time point: newly diagnosed GD, antithyroid drugs for less than 3 months. Generation of the TCR library employed RNA extracted from PBMCs. In Xi'an, China, an endocrinology department was the source of patients. The sequence was collected from a female donor with Graves disease. This material consisted of peripheral blood mononuclear cells (PBMCs), taken at new diagnosis, from a patient treated with antithyroid drugs. V is TRBV20-1 and J is TRBJ2-6; TRBD1 aligns across 9 bases. CDR3 nucleotides: TGCAGTGCTATGGGGGACAGGGACGGCTCTGGGGCCAACGTCCTGACTTTC. This sequence encodes CSAMGDRDGSGANVLTF.